This TCR beta chain was sequenced during a study of blood T cell repertoires in COVID-19. About the research overall: The study drew acute and convalescent COVID-19 samples from the United States, Italy and Spain. T cells, B-cell-depleted T cells, or PBMCs provided the cDNA or gDNA that served as material.

Original processing methods: Nucleated cell number was recorded as an estimate derived from reference gene primer amplification. This table comes from immunoSEQ multiplex PCR, and its TCRdb copy is limited to in-frame clones, with some not included. V and J calls and clone size are as listed in that table; D and trimming were resolved from the DNA. The sample contains under 150,000 clones, 85% of which appear only once. There are 15 residues in the CDR3. The germline gives CDR1 MNHEY, CDR2 SMNVEV (reference sequence). Trimming took 4 bases from V and 6 from J, leaving 13 bases between them. This chain uses TRBV27 with TRBJ1-6; no firm D call. Source material: peripheral blood. The sequence came from a human donor in a cohort sampled during active COVID-19. The DNA for the CDR3 is TGTGCCAGCAGTTCCCTAGGAGCAGTTAATTCACCCCTCCACTTT. Encoded protein: CASSSLGAVNSPLHF.